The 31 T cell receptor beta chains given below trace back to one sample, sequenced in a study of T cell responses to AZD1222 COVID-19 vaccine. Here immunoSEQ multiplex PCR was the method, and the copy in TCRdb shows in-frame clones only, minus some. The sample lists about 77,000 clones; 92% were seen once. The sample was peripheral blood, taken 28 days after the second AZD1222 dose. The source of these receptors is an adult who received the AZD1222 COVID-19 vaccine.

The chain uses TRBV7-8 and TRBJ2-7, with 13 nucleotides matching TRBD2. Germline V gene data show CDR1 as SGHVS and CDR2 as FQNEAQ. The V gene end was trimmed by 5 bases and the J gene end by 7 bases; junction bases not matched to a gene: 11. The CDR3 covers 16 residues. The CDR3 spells CASSPRLAGGPVEQYF. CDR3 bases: TGTGCCAGCAGCCCCCGACTAGCGGGAGGCCCCGTAGAGCAGTACTTC.

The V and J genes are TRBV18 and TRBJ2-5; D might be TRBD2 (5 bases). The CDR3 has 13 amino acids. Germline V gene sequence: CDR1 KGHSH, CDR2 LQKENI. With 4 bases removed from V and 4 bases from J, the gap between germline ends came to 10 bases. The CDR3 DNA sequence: TGTGCCAGCTCACGGACTGTAGGAGAGACCCAGTACTTC. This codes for CASSRTVGETQYF.

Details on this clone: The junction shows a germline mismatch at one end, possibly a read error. DNA for the CDR3: TGTGCCAGCAGCTTGGAAGCGGGGGACAGGTTACCTTTT. It is translated as CASSLEAGDRLPF. V is TRBV5-4 and J is TRBJ1-1, with 8 bases lining up with TRBD1. CDR1 is SGHNT, CDR2 YYREEE, per germline (reference sequence). The CDR3 runs 13 residues.

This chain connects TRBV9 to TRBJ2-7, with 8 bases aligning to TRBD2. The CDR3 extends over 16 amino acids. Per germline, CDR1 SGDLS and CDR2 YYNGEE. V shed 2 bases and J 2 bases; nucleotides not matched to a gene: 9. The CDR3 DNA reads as TGTGCCAGCAGCGTTGACGGCGGGAGGCTTACCTACGAGCAGTACTTC. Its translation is CASSVDGGRLTYEQYF.

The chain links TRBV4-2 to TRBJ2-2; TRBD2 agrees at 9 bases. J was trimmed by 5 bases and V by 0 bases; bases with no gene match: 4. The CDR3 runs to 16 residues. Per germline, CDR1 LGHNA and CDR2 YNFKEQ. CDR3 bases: TGTGCCAGCAGCCAAGAGACTAGCGGTCCGACCGGGGAGCTGTTTTTT. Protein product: CASSQETSGPTGELFF.

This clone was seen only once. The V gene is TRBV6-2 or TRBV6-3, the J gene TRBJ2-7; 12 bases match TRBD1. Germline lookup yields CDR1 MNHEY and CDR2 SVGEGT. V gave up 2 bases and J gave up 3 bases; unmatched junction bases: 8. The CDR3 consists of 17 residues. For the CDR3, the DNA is TGTGCCAGCAGTTACCCGGGGACAGGGGGCCTTCTCTACGAGCAGTACTTC. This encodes CASSYPGTGGLLYEQYF.

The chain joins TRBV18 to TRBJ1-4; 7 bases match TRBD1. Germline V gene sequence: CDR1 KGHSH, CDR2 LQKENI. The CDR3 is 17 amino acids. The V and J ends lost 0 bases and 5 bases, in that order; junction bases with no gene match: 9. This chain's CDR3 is CASSPPDRAIRNEKLFF. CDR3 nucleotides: TGTGCCAGCTCACCACCAGACAGGGCCATTCGCAATGAAAAACTGTTTTTT. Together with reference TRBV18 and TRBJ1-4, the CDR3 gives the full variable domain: NAGVMQNPRHLVRRRGQEARLRCSPMKGHSHVYWYRQLPEEGLKFMVYLQKENIIDESGMPKERFSAEFPKEGPSILRIQQVVRGDSAAYFCASSPPDRAIRNEKLFFGSGTQLSVL.

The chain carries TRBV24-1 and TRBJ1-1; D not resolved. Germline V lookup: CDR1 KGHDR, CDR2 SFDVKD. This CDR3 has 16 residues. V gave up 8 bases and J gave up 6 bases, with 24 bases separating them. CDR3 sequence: CATMGRSTLGAAEAFF. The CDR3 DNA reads TGTGCCACCATGGGCAGGTCGACGCTCGGCGCGGCTGAAGCTTTCTTT.

CDR3 sequence (DNA): TGTGCCAGCAGCGTAGAAGGCGAGGGGGCCCCTGCGTCCTACAATGAGCAGTTCTTC. This translates into CASSVEGEGAPASYNEQFF. The chain couples TRBV9 to TRBJ2-1; the match to TRBD1 covers 7 bases. This CDR3 comprises 19 residues. V shed 0 bases and J 1 base; nucleotides not matched to a gene: 13. Germline-derived CDR1 and CDR2 are SGDLS and YYNGEE.

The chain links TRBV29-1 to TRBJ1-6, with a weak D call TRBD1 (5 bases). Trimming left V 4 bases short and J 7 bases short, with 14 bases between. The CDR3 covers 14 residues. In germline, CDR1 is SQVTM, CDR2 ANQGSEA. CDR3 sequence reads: CSVGEGQKNSPLHF. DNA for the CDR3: TGCAGCGTTGGTGAGGGGCAGAAGAATTCACCCCTCCACTTT. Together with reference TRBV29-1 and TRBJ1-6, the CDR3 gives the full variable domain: SAVISQKPSRDICQRGTSLTIQCQVDSQVTMMFWYRQQPGQSLTLIATANQGSEATYESGFVIDKFPISRPNLTFSTLTVSNMSPEDSSIYLCSVGEGQKNSPLHFGNGTRLTVT.

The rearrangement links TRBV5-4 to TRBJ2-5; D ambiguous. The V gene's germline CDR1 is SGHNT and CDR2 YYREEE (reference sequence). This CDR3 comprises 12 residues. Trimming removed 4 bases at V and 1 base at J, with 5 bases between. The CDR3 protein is CASSIPQETQYF. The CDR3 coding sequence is TGTGCCAGCAGCATCCCCCAAGAGACCCAGTACTTC. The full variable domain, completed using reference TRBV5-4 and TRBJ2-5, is ETGVTQSPTHLIKTRGQQVTLRCSSQSGHNTVSWYQQALGQGPQFIFQYYREEENGRGNFPPRFSGLQFPNYSSELNVNALELDDSALYLCASSIPQETQYFGPGTRLLVL.

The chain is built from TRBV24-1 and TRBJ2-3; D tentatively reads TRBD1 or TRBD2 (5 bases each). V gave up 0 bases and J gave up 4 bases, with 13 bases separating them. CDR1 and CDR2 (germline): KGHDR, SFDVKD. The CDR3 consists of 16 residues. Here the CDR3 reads CATSDLQAGDADTQYF. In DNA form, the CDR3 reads TGTGCCACCAGTGATTTGCAGGCCGGGGACGCAGATACGCAGTATTTT.

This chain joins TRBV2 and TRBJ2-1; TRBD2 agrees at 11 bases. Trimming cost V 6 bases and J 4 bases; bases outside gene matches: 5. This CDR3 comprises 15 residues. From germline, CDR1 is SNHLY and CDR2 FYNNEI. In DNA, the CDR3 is TGTGCCAGCAGACCACTAGCGGGAGTTTACAATGAGCAGTTCTTC. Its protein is CASRPLAGVYNEQFF.

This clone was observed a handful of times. CDR3 coding DNA: TGTGCCAGCAGTTACGCGGAGGAATCCTACGAGCAGTACTTC. Translated: CASSYAEESYEQYF. The V and J genes are TRBV6-6 and TRBJ2-7; possibly TRBD2 for D (5 bases). CDR3 length equals 14 residues. Germline V gives CDR1 MNHNY, CDR2 SVGAGI (reference sequence). The V gene lost 2 bases and the J gene lost 1 base, with 9 bases spanning the gap.

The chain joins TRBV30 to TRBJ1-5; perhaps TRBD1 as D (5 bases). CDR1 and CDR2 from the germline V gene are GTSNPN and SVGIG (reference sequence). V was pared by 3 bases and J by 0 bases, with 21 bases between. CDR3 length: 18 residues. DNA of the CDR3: TGTGCCTGGAGAGCCCGGGACGGCGGACTTTATAGCAATCAGCCCCAGCATTTT. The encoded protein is CAWRARDGGLYSNQPQHF.

The CDR3 bases are TGCGCCAGCAGCCAAGCGGACTTCTACGAGCAGTACTTC. Its protein is CASSQADFYEQYF. The chain couples TRBV4-1 to TRBJ2-7, with TRBD2 as a possible D gene (5 bases). The CDR3 is 13 residues long. The V end was cut by 1 base, the J end by 3 bases, with 7 bases between. Germline assignment: CDR1 MGHRA and CDR2 YSYEKL.

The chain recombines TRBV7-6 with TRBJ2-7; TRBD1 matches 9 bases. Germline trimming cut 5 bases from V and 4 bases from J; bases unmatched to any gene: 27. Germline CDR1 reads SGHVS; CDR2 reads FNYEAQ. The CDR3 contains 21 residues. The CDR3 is CASSQDRGGGRTYRGSYEQYF. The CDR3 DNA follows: TGTGCCAGCAGCCAGGACAGGGGAGGAGGCCGAACCTACCGGGGCTCTTACGAGCAGTACTTC.

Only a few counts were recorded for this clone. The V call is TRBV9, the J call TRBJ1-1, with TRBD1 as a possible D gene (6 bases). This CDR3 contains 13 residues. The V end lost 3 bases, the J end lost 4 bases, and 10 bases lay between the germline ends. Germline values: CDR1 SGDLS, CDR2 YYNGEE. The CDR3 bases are TGTGCCAGCAGCGCCCAGGGGAGCACTGAAGCTTTCTTT. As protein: CASSAQGSTEAFF.

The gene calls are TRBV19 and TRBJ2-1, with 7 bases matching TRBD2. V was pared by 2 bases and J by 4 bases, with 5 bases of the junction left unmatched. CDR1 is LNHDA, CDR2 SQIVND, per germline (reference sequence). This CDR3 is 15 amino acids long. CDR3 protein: CASSITGTTYNEQFF. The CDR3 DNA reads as TGTGCCAGTAGTATAACCGGGACTACTTACAATGAGCAGTTCTTC.

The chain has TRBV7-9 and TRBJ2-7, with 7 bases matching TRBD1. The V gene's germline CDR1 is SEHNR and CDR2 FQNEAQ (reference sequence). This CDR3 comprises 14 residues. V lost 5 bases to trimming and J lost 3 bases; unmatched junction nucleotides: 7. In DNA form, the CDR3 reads TGTGCCAGCAGCCTTGCCGGGACAGACTACGAGCAGTACTTC. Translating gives CASSLAGTDYEQYF.

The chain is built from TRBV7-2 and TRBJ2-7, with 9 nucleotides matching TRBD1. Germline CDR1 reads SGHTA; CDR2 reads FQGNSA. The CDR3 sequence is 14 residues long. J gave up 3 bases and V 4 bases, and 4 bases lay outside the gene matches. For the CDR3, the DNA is TGTGCCAGCAGCTCACCGGGACAGGGCTACGAGCAGTACTTC. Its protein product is CASSSPGQGYEQYF.

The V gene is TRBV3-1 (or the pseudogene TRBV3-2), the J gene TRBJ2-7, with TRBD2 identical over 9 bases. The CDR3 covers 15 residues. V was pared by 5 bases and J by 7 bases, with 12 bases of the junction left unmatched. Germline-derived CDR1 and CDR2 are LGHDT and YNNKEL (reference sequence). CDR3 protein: CASSTRAGGTREQYF. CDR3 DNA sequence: TGTGCCAGCAGCACTAGAGCGGGAGGTACTAGAGAGCAGTACTTC.

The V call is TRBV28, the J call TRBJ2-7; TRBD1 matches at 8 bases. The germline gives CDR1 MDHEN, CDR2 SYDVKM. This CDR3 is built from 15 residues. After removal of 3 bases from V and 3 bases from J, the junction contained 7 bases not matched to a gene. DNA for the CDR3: TGTGCCAGCAGTTTGCCTGTTACAGGGGGCTACGAGCAGTACTTC. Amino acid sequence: CASSLPVTGGYEQYF.

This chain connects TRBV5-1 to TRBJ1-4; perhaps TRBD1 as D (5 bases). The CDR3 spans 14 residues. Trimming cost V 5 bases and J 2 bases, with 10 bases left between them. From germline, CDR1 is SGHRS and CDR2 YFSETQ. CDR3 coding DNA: TGCGCCAGCAGTCAGGACACGACTAATGAAAAACTGTTTTTT. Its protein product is CASSQDTTNEKLFF. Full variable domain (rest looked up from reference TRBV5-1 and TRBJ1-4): KAGVTQTPRYLIKTRGQQVTLSCSPISGHRSVSWYQQTPGQGLQFLFEYFSETQRNKGNFPGRFSGRQFSNSRSEMNVSTLELGDSALYLCASSQDTTNEKLFFGSGTQLSVL.

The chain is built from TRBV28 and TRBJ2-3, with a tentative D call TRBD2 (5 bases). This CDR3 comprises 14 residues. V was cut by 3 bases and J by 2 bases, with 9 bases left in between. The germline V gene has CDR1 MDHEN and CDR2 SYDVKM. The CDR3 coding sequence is TGTGCCAGCAGTTTTGGCGGGCTCACAGATACGCAGTATTTT. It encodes CASSFGGLTDTQYF.

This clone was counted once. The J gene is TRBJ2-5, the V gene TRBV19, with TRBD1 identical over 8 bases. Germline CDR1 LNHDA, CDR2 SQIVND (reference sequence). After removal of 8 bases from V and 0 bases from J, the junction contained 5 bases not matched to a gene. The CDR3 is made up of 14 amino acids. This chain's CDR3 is CASAPDRDQETQYF. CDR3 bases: TGTGCCAGTGCCCCGGACAGGGACCAAGAGACCCAGTACTTC.

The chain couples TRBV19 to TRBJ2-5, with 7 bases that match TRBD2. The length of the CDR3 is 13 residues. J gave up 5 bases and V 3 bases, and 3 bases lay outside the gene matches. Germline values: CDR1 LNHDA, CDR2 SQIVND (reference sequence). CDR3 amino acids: CASSMGREETQYF. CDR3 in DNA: TGTGCCAGTAGTATGGGGAGGGAGGAGACCCAGTACTTC.

DNA of the CDR3: TGCGCCAGCAGCTTGGTTCAGCGGGAGGGGAACGAGCAGTACTTC. This encodes CASSLVQREGNEQYF. This chain connects TRBV5-1 to TRBJ2-7; 10 nucleotides agree with TRBD2. V dropped 0 bases and J dropped 5; count of bases not matched to a gene: 5. Germline V lookup: CDR1 SGHRS, CDR2 YFSETQ. This CDR3 spans 15 amino acids.

The chain's CDR3 is CASSIVRDTEAFF. The DNA of the CDR3 is TGTGCCAGTAGTATAGTACGGGACACTGAAGCTTTCTTT. The chain is built from TRBV19 and TRBJ1-1; no reliable D call. The V end lost 1 base, the J end lost 3 bases, and 6 bases lay between the germline ends. The CDR3 loop spans 13 amino acids. Germline CDR1 LNHDA, CDR2 SQIVND (reference sequence).

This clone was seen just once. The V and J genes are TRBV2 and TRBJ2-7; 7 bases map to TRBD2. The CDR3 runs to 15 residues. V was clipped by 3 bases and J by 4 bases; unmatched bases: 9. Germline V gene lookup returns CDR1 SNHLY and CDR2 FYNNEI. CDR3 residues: CASSEGGVYGYEQYF. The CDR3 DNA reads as TGTGCCAGCAGTGAGGGGGGGGTCTATGGGTACGAGCAGTACTTC.

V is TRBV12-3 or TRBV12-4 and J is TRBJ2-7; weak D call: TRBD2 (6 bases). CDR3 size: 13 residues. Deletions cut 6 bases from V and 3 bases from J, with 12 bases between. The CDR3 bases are TGTGCCAGCAGCCCGGGGGAGGTCTACGAGCAGTACTTC. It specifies CASSPGEVYEQYF.